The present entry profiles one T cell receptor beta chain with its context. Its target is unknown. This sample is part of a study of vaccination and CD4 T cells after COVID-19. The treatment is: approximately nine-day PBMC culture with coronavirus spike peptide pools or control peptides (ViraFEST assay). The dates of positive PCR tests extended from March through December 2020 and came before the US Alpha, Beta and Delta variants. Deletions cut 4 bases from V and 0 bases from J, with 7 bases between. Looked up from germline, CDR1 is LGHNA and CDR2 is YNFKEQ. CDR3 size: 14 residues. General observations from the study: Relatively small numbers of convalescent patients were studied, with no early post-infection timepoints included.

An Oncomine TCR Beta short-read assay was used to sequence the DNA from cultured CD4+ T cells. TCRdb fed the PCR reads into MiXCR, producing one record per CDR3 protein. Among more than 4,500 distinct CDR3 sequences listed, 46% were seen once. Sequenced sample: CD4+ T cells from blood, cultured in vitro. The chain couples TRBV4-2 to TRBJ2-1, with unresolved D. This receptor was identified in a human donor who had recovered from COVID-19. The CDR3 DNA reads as TGTGCCAGCAGCCGGGTAGGCTCCTACAATGAGCAGTTCTTC. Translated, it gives CASSRVGSYNEQFF.